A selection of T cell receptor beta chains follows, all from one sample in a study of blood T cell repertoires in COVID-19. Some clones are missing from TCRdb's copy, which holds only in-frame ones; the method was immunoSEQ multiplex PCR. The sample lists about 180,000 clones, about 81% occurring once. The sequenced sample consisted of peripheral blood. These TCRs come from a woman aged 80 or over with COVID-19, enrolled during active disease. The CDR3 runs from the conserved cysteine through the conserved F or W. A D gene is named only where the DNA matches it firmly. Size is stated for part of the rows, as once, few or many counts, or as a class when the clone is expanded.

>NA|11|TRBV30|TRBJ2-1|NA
TGTGCCTCCCATTCCTACAATGAGCAGTTCTTC
CASHSYNEQFF
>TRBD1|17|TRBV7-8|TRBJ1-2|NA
TGTGCCAGCAGCTCGAAAGGAGGACAGGGGAGATTCAACGGCTACACCTTC
CASSSKGGQGRFNGYTF
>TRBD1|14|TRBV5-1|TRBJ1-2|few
TGCGCCAGCAGCGGAGGACAGGGCTTAAATGGCTACACCTTC
CASSGGQGLNGYTF
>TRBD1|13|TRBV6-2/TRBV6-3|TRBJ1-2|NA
TGTGCCAGCAGTAACACAGGGGGCTATAGCTACACCTTC
CASSNTGGYSYTF
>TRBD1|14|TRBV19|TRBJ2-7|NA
TGTGCCAGTAGCAGACAGGGGGTCTCCTACGAGCAGTACTTC
CASSRQGVSYEQYF
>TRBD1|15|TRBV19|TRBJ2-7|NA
TGTGCCAGTAGTATCGTTGCAGGGGGCTTCTACGAGCAGTACTTC
CASSIVAGGFYEQYF
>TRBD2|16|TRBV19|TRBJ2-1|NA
TGTGCCAGTAGTAACAGGGGACTAGCGGGGCACAATGAGCAGTTCTTC
CASSNRGLAGHNEQFF
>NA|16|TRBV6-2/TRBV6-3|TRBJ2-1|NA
TGTGCCAGCAGTTACAAGCTAGATTACTCCTACAATGAGCAGTTCTTC
CASSYKLDYSYNEQFF
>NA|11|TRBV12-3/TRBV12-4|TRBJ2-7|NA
TGTGCCAGCAGTTTTCGGTCCGAGCAGTACTTC
CASSFRSEQYF
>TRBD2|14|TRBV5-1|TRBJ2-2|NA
TGCGCCAGCAGCTTAGTCGCGGGAGCCGGGGAGCTGTTTTTT
CASSLVAGAGELFF
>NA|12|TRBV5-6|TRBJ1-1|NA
TGTGCCAGCAGTACACAGGGCCGAGTGGCTTTCTTT
CASSTQGRVAFF
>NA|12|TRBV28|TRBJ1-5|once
TGTGCCAGCAAAGGGGGCAATCAGCCCCAGCATTTT
CASKGGNQPQHF
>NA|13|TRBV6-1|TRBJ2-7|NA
TGTGCCAGCAGTGAAGGAACGGAGTACGAGCAGTACTTC
CASSEGTEYEQYF
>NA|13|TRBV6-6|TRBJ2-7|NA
TGTGCCACCCTGGGGCAGGGCCCCCACGAGCAGTACTTC
CATLGQGPHEQYF
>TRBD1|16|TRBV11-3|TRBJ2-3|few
TGTGCCAGCAGCCCACCCTGGACAGGGTTCCCAGATACGCAGTATTTT
CASSPPWTGFPDTQYF
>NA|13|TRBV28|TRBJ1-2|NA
TGTGCCAGCACTCTACAGGGAAGCGATGGCTACACCTTC
CASTLQGSDGYTF
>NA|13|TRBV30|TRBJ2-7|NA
TGTGCCTGGAGTCTTGGACAAGTCTACGAGCAGTACTTC
CAWSLGQVYEQYF
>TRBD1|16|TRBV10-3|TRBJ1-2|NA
TGTGCCATCAGTGCCGGGACAGGGGGCGCGGGGTATGGCTACACCTTC
CAISAGTGGAGYGYTF
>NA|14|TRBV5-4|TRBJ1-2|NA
TGTGCCAGCACTTTTTACAGCTCGGGATATGGCTACACCTTC
CASTFYSSGYGYTF
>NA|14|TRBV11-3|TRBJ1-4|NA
TGTGCCAGCAGCTTGGGGGGGAGTAATGAAAAACTGTTTTTT
CASSLGGSNEKLFF
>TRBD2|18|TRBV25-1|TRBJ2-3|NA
TGTGCCAGCAGTGATATCATCTCGCGGGGACTAGGGCCAGATACGCAGTATTTT
CASSDIISRGLGPDTQYF
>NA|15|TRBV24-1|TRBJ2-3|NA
TGTGCCACCAGTGTCGGAGGGCCACTCACAGATACGCAGTATTTT
CATSVGGPLTDTQYF
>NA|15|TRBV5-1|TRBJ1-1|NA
TGCGCCAGCAGCTTGTATGGGCTGATGAACACTGAAGCTTTCTTT
CASSLYGLMNTEAFF
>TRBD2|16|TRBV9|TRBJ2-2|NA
TGTGCCAGCAGCGCGGCTAGCGGGGGGGCGTCAGGGGAGCTGTTTTTT
CASSAASGGASGELFF